This T cell receptor beta chain was recorded in a study of Graves' ophthalmopathy and Graves' hyperthyroidism. Germline lookup yields CDR1 SGHTA and CDR2 FQGNSA. The CDR3 has 19 amino acids. The junction had 22 bases not matched to a gene; V was cut back by 10 bases and J by 2 bases. Amplification from RNA transcripts yielded the TCR beta CDR3 regions. A first-round RT-PCR used HTBI primers, followed by a second-round multiplex PCR. From the multiplex PCR reads, TCRdb called clonotypes with MiXCR, one entry per CDR3 protein. The repertoire holds some 1.1 million distinct CDR3 sequences, with about 38% as singletons.

Sample: peripheral blood or thyroid tissue (not recorded which). The chain links TRBV7-2 to TRBJ1-5, with 8 nucleotides matching TRBD1. The receptor's source is an adult man with Graves' hyperthyroidism. CDR3 region: CANSLETGTGQYGNQPQHF. The CDR3 nucleotides read TGTGCCAATAGCCTAGAGACCGGGACAGGTCAATATGGCAATCAGCCCCAGCATTTT. The variable domain in full, completed from reference TRBV7-2 and TRBJ1-5, reads GAGVSQSPSNKVTEKGKDVELRCDPISGHTALYWYRQSLGQGLEFLIYFQGNSAPDKSGLPSDRFSAERTGGSVSTLTIQRTQQEDSAVYLCANSLETGTGQYGNQPQHFGDGTRLSIL.